Below, one TCR beta chain is given with its context. Antigen specificity is unknown. CDR1 and CDR2 from the germline V gene are LGHNA and YNFKEQ. The CDR3 totals 17 residues. The data were taken from a study of CXCR3-negative and CXCR3-positive naive CD8 T cells. Findings of the study overall: High diversity, comparable across both naive subsets, contrasted with much lower diversity in memory CD8+ cells. Naive subsets showed comparable surface CD5, and TCR interaction strength was also inferred from TRB CDR3 physicochemistry. TRB CDR3s were more hydrophobic in CXCR3-positive than in CXCR3-negative naive cells.

UMI-labeled TRB cDNA libraries were prepared by 5' RACE. Each CDR3 protein gets one entry in TCRdb, which reprocessed the 5' RACE reads and gives no DNA. This repertoire comprises 150,000 to 180,000 distinct CDR3 sequences; its ten largest clones make up 0.45% to 0.6%. The TCR comes from a human donor in good health. Some clones in this sample may be carry-over from other donors' samples. Input material: naive CXCR3+ CD8+ T cells from blood. Subset in this sample: CD45RO-CCR7+CD27+CD95- naive CD8+ T cells expressing CXCR3 (TNR3+). The J gene is TRBJ2-1, the V gene TRBV4-2; no DNA is available, so the TRBD2 call from TCRdb remains unchecked. CDR3 protein: CASSQEREAFSYNEQFF.